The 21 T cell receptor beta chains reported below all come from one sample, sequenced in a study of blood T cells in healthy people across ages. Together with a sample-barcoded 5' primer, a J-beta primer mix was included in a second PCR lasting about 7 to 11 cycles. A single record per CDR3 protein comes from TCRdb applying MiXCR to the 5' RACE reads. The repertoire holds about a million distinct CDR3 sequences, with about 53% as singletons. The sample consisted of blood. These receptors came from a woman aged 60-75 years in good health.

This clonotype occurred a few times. CDR3 amino acids: CASSLVGTLDPYEQYF. For the CDR3, the DNA is TGTGCCAGCAGCTTAGTTGGGACGCTGGATCCCTACGAGCAGTACTTC. The V and J genes are TRBV7-9 and TRBJ2-7; D possibly matches TRBD1 or TRBD2 (5 bases each). The CDR3 extends over 16 amino acids. Per germline, CDR1 SEHNR and CDR2 FQNEAQ (reference sequence). Trimming took 1 base from V and 2 from J, leaving 15 bases between them. Filled out from reference TRBV7-9 and TRBJ2-7, the complete variable domain reads DTGVSQNPRHKITKRGQNVTFRCDPISEHNRLYWYRQTLGQGPEFLTYFQNEAQLEKSRLLSDRFSAERPKGSFSTLEIQRTEQGDSAMYLCASSLVGTLDPYEQYFGPGTRLTVT.

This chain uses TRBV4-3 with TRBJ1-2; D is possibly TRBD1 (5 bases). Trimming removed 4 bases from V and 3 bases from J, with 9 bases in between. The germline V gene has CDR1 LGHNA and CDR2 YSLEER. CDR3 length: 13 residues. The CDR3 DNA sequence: TGCGCCAGCAGCCCCAGGGTTGACTATGGCTACACCTTC. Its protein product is CASSPRVDYGYTF.

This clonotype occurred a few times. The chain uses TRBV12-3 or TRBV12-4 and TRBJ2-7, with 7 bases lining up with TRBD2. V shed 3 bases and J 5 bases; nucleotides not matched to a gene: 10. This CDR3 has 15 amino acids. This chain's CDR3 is CASSLAAGVVHEQYF. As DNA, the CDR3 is TGTGCCAGCAGTTTGGCCGCGGGAGTGGTCCACGAGCAGTACTTC.

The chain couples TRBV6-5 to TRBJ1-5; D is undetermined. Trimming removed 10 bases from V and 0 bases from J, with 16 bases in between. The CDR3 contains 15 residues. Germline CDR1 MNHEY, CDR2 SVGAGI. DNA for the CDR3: TGTGCCACGAGGCTAACTCAGTTTAGCAATCAGCCCCAGCATTTT. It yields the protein CATRLTQFSNQPQHF.

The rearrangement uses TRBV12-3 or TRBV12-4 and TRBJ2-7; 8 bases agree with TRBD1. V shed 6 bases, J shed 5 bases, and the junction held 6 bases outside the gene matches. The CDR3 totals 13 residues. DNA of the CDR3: TGTGCCAGCAGACGGACAGGGAACGACGAGCAGTACTTC. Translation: CASRRTGNDEQYF.

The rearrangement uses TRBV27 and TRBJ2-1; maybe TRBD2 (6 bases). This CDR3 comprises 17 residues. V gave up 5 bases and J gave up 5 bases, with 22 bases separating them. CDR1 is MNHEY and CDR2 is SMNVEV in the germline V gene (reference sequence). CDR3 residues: CASSPYVTGTRDNEQFF. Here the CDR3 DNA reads TGTGCCAGCAGTCCATATGTAACCGGGACTCGAGACAATGAGCAGTTCTTC.

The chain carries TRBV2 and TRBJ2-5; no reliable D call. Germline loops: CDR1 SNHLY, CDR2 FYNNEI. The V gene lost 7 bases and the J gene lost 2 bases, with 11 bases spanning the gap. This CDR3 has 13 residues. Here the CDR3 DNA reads TGTGCCAGCAAAGACGACTTTCAAGAGACCCAGTACTTC. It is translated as CASKDDFQETQYF.

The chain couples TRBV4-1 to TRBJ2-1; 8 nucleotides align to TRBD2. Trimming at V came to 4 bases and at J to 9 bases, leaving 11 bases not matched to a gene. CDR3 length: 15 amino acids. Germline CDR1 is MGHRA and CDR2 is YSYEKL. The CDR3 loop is CASSPLSGMGGEQFF. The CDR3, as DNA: TGCGCCAGCAGCCCCCTTAGCGGGATGGGAGGTGAGCAGTTCTTC.

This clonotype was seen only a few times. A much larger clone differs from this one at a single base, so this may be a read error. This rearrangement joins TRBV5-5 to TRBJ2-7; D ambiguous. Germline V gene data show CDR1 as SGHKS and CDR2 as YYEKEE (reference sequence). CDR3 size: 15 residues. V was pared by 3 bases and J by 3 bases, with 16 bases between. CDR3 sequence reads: CASSWDMAGGYEQYF. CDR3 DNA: TGTGCCAGCAGCTGGGATATGGCCGGTGGCTACGAGCAGTACTTC.

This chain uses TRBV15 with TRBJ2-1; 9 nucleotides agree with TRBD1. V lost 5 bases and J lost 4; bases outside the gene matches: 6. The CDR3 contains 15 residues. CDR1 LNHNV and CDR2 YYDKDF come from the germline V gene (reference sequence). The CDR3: CATSGRDRAYNEQFF. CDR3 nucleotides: TGTGCCACCAGCGGCCGGGACAGGGCTTACAATGAGCAGTTCTTC.

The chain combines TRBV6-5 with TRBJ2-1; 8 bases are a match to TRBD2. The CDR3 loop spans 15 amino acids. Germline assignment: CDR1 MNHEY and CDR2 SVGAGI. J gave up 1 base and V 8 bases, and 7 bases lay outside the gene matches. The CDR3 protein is CASRRGGLSYNEQFF. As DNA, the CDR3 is TGTGCCAGCCGACGGGGGGGTTTGTCCTACAATGAGCAGTTCTTC.

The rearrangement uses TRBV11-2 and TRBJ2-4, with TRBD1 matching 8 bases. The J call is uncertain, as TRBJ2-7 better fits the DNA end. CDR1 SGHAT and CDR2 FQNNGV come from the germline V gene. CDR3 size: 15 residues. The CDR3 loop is CASRPRWTGRYEQYF. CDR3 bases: TGTGCCAGCAGACCCCGATGGACAGGGCGATACGAGCAGTACTTC.

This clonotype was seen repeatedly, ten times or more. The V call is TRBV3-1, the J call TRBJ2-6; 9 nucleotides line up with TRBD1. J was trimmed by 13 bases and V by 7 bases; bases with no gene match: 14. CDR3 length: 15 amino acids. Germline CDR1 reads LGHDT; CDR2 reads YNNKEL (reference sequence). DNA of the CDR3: TGTGCCAGCACCTGGATCACAGGGGGCGGAGGTGTCCTGACTTTC. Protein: CASTWITGGGGVLTF.

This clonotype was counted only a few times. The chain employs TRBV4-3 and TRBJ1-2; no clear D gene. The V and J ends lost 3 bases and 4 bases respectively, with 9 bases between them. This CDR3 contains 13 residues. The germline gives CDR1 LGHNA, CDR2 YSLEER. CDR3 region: CASSQGTPYGYTF. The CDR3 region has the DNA TGCGCCAGCAGCCAGGGAACACCCTATGGCTACACCTTC.

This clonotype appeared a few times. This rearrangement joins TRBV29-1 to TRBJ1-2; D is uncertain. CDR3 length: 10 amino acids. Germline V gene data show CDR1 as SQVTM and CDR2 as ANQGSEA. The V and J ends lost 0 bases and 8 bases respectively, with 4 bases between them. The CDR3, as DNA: TGCAGCGTTGAAGAGGGGGGCTACACCTTC. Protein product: CSVEEGGYTF. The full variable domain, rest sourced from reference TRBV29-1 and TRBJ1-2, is SAVISQKPSRDICQRGTSLTIQCQVDSQVTMMFWYRQQPGQSLTLIATANQGSEATYESGFVIDKFPISRPNLTFSTLTVSNMSPEDSSIYLCSVEEGGYTFGSGTRLTVV.

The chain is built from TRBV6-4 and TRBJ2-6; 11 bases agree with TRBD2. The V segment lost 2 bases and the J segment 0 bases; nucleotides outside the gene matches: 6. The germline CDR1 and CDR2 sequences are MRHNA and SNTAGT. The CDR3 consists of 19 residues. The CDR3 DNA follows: TGTGCCAGCAGTGACACCCAGACTAGCGGGAACTCTGGGGCCAACGTCCTGACTTTC. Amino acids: CASSDTQTSGNSGANVLTF.

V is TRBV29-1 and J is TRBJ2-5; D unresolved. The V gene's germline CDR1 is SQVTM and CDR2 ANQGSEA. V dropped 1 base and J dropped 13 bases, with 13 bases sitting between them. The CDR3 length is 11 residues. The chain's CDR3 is CSVEVAELRYF. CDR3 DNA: TGCAGCGTTGAAGTGGCCGAGCTTAGGTACTTC.

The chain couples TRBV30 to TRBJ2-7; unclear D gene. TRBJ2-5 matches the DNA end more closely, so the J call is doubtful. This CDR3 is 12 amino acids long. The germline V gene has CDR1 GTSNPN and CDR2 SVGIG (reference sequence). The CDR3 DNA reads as TGTGCCTGGGGGTTGTACCAAGAGACCCAGTACTTC. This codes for CAWGLYQETQYF.

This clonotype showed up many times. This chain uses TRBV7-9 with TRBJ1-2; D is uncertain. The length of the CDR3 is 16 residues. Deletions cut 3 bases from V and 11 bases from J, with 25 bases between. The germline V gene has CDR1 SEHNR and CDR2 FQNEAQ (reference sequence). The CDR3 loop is CASSFESRRPLEGYTF. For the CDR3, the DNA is TGTGCCAGCAGCTTCGAGTCCCGTAGGCCCCTAGAAGGGTACACCTTC.

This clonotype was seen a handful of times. CDR3 residues: CASDPGSWGYNEQFF. In nucleotides, the CDR3 is TGTGCCAGCGACCCCGGGAGTTGGGGCTACAATGAGCAGTTCTTC. V gene TRBV9 combines with J gene TRBJ2-1, with a weak D call TRBD2 (6 bases). The CDR3 runs to 15 residues. Germline V gives CDR1 SGDLS, CDR2 YYNGEE. The ends were cut back, 7 bases at V and 3 bases at J, with 17 bases in the middle.

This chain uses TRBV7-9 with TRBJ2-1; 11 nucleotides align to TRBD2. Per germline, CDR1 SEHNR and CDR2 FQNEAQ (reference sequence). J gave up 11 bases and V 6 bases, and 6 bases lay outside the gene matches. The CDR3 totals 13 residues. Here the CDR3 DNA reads TGTGCCAGCAGAGAAGGGACTAGCGGCAAGCAGTTCTTC. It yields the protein CASREGTSGKQFF.